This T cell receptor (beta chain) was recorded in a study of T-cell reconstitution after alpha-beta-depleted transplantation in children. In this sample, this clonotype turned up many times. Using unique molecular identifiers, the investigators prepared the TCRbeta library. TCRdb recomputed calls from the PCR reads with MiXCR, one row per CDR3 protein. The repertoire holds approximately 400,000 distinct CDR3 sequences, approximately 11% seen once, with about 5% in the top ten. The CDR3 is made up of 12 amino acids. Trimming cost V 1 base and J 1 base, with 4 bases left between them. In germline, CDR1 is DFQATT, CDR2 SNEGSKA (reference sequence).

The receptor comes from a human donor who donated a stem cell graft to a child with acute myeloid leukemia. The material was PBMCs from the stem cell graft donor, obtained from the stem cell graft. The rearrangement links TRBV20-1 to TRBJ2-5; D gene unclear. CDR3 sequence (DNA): TGCAGTGCTAGAGCAGGCCAAGAGACCCAGTACTTC. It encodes CSARAGQETQYF.